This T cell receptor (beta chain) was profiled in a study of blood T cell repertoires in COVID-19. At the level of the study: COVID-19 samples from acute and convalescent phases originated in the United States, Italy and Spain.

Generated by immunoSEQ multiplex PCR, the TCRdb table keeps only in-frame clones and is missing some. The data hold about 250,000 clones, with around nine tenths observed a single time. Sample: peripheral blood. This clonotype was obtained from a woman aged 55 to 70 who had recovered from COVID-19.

The CDR3 DNA follows: TGTGCCATCAAGAGGACAGGGGGCACCGGGGAGCTGTTTTTT. Residues: CAIKRTGGTGELFF. The chain couples TRBV10-3 to TRBJ2-2; 10 nucleotides match TRBD1. This CDR3 region has 14 residues. With V trimmed by 7 bases and J by 4 bases, 3 bases remained unmatched. From germline, CDR1 is ENHRY and CDR2 SYGVKD.